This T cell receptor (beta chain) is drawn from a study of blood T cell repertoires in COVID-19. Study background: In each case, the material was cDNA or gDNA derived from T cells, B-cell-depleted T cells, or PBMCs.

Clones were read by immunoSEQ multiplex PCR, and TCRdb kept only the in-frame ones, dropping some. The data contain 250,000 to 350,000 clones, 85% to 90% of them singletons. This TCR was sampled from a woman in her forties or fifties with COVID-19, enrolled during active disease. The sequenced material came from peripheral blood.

The CDR3 is CASSRQVSATNEKLFF. The DNA of the CDR3 is TGTGCCAGCAGTCGCCAAGTATCAGCAACTAATGAAAAACTGTTTTTT. V and J are TRBV5-5 and TRBJ1-4; D is uncertain. V lost 5 bases, J lost 0 bases, and 14 bases lay in between. This CDR3 has 16 residues. From germline, CDR1 is SGHKS and CDR2 YYEKEE (reference sequence).